The clone carrying this T cell receptor beta chain was detected only a few times. Sample time point: patch test 1, 2 weeks after DPC sensitization. As for treatment: therapeutic diphenylcyclopropenone sensitization with weekly scalp DPC. The sample originates from a study of human T cells and chemical hapten exposure. The overall study: The sensitizing agent was 2% DPC, placed on about 2 cm by about 2 cm of upper inner arm skin. TCR yield per sample varied, mainly due to pooled library volumes.

Individual cDNA molecules in this library carried unique molecular identifiers. TCRdb ran MiXCR on the RACE reads and lists one entry per CDR3 protein. The sample records about 100,000 distinct CDR3 sequences, approximately 9.9% being singletons. V shed 2 bases, J shed 1 base, and the junction held 5 bases outside the gene matches. Germline values: CDR1 GTSNPN, CDR2 SVGIG (reference sequence). The CDR3 length is 15 residues. The sample here was whole blood, taken in connection with sensitization to the hapten diphenylcyclopropenone (DPC). The clonotype was recovered from a woman aged 35 to 49 with alopecia areata. Some clones in this sample may be carry-over from other donors' samples. This chain joins TRBV30 and TRBJ1-2; 9 bases are a match to TRBD1. The CDR3: CAWSSTGGLNYGYTF. For the CDR3, the DNA is TGTGCCTGGAGTTCGACAGGGGGACTTAACTATGGCTACACCTTC.